This T cell receptor beta chain originates from a study of shared clonotypes between healthy human individuals. Study conclusions and caveats: Rarefaction demonstrated incomplete sorted-subset sequencing despite large depth. Around 5.4% of naive CD4 clonotypes were common to a handful of donors.

Genomic DNA of every subset was divided equally among multiple immunoSEQ plates. Data came from immunoSEQ multiplex PCR; TCRdb stores just in-frame clones and leaves some out. The sample lists over 95,000 clones, 68% occurring once. Of note for this clone: Its antigen is unknown.

The CDR3 contains 19 residues. Germline assignment: CDR1 MDHEN and CDR2 SYDVKM. V shed 4 bases and J 3 bases; nucleotides not matched to a gene: 14. V usage is TRBV28 and J usage is TRBJ2-3; 12 positions match TRBD2. The sequenced sample consisted of memory CD8+ T cells sorted from blood. Subset given: CD45RO+ cells pooled with CCR7-negative TemRA cells. The clonotype comes from a woman aged 30 to 39 in good health. The CDR3 DNA is TGTGCCAGCAGTTCGTCGCGACTAGCGGGAGTTATCGTGACAGATACGCAGTATTTT. Protein: CASSSSRLAGVIVTDTQYF.